The 3 T cell receptor beta chains reported below all come from one sample, sequenced in a study of T cell responses to AZD1222 COVID-19 vaccine. Clones were read by immunoSEQ multiplex PCR, and TCRdb kept only the in-frame ones, dropping some. This table holds 55,000 to 85,000 clones, 65% to 85% found once. The source material was peripheral blood, sampled on day 0 of AZD1222 vaccination. Source of these receptors: an adult in good health.

The chain couples TRBV5-1 to TRBJ1-6; 8 bases match TRBD1. With 4 bases clipped from V and 5 bases from J, the junction kept 14 bases outside the gene matches. This CDR3 region has 18 residues. In germline, CDR1 is SGHRS, CDR2 YFSETQ. The CDR3 is CASSRWTGPQPDNSPLHF. The CDR3 DNA reads TGCGCCAGCAGCCGATGGACAGGGCCCCAGCCAGATAATTCACCCCTCCACTTT.

The chain links TRBV5-6 to TRBJ1-6; no firm D call. There are 12 residues in the CDR3. Germline CDR1 and CDR2: SGHDT and YYEEEE. V was cut by 3 bases and J by 8 bases, with 6 bases left in between. CDR3 sequence (DNA): TGTGCCAGCAGCTCACAGTATTCACCCCTCCACTTT. This codes for CASSSQYSPLHF.

The chain joins TRBV9 to TRBJ2-2; 7 bases align to TRBD1. The CDR3 is made up of 16 amino acids. Germline assignment: CDR1 SGDLS and CDR2 YYNGEE. The trim removed 3 bases at V and 5 bases at J, leaving 10 bases unmatched. CDR3 sequence reads: CASSDGQAAWTGELFF. CDR3 sequence (DNA): TGTGCCAGCAGCGACGGACAGGCCGCTTGGACCGGGGAGCTGTTTTTT.